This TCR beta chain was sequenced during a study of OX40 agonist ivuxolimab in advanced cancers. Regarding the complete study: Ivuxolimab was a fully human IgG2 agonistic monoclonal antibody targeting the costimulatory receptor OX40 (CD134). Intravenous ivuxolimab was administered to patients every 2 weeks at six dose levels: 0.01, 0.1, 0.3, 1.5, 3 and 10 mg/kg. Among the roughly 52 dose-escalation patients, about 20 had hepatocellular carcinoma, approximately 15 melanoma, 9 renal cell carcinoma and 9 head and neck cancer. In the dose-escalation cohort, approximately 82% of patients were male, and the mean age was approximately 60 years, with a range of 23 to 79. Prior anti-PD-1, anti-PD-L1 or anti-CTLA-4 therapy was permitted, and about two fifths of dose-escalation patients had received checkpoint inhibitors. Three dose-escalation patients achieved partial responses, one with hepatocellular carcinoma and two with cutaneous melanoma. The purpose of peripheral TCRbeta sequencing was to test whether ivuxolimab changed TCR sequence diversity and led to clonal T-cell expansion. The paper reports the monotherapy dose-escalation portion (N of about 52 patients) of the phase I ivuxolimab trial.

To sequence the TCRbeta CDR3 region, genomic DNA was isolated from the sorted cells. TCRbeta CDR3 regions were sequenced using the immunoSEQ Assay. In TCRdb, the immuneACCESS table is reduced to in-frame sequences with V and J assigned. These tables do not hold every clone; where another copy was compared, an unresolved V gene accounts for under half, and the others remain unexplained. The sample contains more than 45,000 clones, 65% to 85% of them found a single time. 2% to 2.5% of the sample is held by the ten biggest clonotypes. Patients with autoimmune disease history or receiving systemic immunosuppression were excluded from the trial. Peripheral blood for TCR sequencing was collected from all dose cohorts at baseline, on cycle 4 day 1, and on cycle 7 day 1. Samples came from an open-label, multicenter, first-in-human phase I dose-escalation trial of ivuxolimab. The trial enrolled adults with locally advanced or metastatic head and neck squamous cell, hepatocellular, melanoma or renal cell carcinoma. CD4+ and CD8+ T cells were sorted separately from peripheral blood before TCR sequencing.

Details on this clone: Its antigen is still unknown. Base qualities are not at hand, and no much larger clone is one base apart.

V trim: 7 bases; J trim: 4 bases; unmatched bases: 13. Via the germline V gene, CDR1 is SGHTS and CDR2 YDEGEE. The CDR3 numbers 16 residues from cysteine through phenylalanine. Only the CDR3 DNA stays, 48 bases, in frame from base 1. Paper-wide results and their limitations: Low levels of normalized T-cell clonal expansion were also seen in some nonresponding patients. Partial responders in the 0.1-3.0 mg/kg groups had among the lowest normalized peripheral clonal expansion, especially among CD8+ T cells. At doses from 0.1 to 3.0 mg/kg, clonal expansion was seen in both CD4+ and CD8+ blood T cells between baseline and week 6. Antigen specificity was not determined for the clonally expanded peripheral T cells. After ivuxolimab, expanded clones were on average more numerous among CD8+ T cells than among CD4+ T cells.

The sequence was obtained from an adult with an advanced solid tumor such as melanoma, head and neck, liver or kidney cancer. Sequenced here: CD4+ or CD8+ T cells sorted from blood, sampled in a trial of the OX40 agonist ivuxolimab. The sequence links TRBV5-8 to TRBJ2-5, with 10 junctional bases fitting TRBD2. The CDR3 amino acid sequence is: CASYRASGSGGETQYF. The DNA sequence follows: TGTGCCAGCTATAGGGCTAGCGGGAGCGGTGGAGAGACCCAGTACTTC. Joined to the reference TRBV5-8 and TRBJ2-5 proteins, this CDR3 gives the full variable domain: EAGVTQSPTHLIKTRGQQATLRCSPISGHTSVYWYQQALGLGLQFLLWYDEGEERNRGNFPPRFSGRQFPNYSSELNVNALELEDSALYLCASYRASGSGGETQYFGPGTRLLVL.